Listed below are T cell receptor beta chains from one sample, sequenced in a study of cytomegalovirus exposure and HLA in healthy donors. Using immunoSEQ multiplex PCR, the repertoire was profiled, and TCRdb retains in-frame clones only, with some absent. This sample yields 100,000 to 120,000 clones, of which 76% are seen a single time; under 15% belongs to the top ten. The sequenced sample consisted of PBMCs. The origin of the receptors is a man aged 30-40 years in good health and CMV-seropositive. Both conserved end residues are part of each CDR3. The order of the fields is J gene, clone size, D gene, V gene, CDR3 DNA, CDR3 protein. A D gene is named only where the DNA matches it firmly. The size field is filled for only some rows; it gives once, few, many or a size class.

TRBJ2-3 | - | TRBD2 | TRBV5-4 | TGTGCCAGCAGCTTGAGGAGCGGGGGTGGCGATACGCAGTATTTT | CASSLRSGGGDTQYF
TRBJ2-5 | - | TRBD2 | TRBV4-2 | TGTGCCAGCAGCCAAGATGGGCTAGCGGGGGGACAAGAGACCCAGTACTTC | CASSQDGLAGGQETQYF
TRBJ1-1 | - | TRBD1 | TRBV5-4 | TGTGCCAGCAGCCCGAGGACAGGGATGAACACTGAAGCTTTCTTT | CASSPRTGMNTEAFF
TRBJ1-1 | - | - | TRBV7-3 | TGTGCCAGCAGCCTCGGTTACAACACTGAAGCTTTCTTT | CASSLGYNTEAFF
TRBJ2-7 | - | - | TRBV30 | TGTGCCTGGACCCCGACCGGACAGTTCTACGAGCAGTACTTC | CAWTPTGQFYEQYF
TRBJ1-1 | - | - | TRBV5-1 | TGCGCCAGCAGCTTGATGGGGGGAGACACTGAAGCTTTCTTT | CASSLMGGDTEAFF
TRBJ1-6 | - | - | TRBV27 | TGTGCCAGCAGTTTCCGCGAGAGCTCCTATAATTCACCCCTCCACTTT | CASSFRESSYNSPLHF
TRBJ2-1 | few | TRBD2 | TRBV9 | TGTGCCAGCAGCCCCGGGGGGGCCTCCTACAATGAGCAGTTCTTC | CASSPGGASYNEQFF
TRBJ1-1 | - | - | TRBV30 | TGTGCCTCAGCCCCCTGGAGGGCTGAAGCTTTCTTT | CASAPWRAEAFF
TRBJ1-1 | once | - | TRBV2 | TGTGCCAGCAGGACTGACAGTACTGAAGCTTTCTTT | CASRTDSTEAFF
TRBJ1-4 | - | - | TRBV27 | TGTGCCAGCAGTTCAGCAGCGGGGGTGAATGAAAAACTGTTTTTT | CASSSAAGVNEKLFF
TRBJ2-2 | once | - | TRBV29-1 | TGCAGCGTGGAGTCCTCGGTCGGGGAGCTGTTTTTT | CSVESSVGELFF
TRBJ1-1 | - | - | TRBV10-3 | TGTGCCACCAGAGGGGTCTTCCCCACTGAAGCTTTCTTT | CATRGVFPTEAFF
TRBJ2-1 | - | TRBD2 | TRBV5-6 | TGTGCCAGCAGCCTCGAGCGGGGGGCCGGACACTCCTACAATGAGCAGTTCTTC | CASSLERGAGHSYNEQFF
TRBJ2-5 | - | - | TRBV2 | TGTGCCAGCAGAGGGGTTGAGACCCAGTACTTC | CASRGVETQYF